This T cell receptor (beta chain) was sequenced in a study of cytomegalovirus exposure and HLA in healthy donors. Note on this clone: The antigen is unknown.

The data were produced by immunoSEQ multiplex PCR, yet TCRdb's version contains in-frame clones alone and is incomplete. Seen here are about 360,000 clones, about nine tenths observed once, and the top ten hold 0.83%. Study-wide results and limits: CMV antigen specificity was confirmed in vitro for a few CMV-associated chains. The majority of TCR sequences were rare, yet some public TCRs appeared in many donors.

The CDR3 is 12 residues long. Germline V lookup: CDR1 ENHRY, CDR2 SYGVKD. V was clipped by 6 bases and J by 6 bases, with 12 bases between them. The receptor was isolated from a woman younger than 35 in good health and CMV-seronegative. The source material was PBMCs. The V gene is TRBV10-3, the J gene TRBJ2-7, with D possibly being TRBD1 (6 bases). The chain's CDR3 is CAISRGTFEQYF. The DNA for the CDR3 is TGTGCCATCAGCCGAGGGACATTCGAGCAGTACTTC.